These T cell receptor beta chains were read from a single sample in a study of T cells in Graves' hyperthyroidism and ophthalmopathy. TCRdb redid the calling of the multiplex PCR reads with MiXCR, one entry per CDR3 protein. The sample contains 550,000 to 600,000 distinct CDR3 sequences, around 14% of which appear only once. The sequenced sample consisted of blood. The receptor source for this set is a woman aged 18-35 years with Graves' ophthalmopathy. Both conserved end residues are part of each CDR3. D genes are given only for firm matches. A clone size is listed for some rows: how often the clone was seen (once, few, many), or a class if it is expanded.

v_gene: TRBV6-2/TRBV6-3; j_gene: TRBJ2-1; abundance: many; d_gene: TRBD2; CDR3nt: TGTGCCAGCAACCGGGGGGGGGAGGGTGAGCAGTTCTTC; CDR3aa: CASNRGGEGEQFF
v_gene: TRBV12-3/TRBV12-4; j_gene: TRBJ2-5; abundance: many; d_gene: TRBD1; CDR3nt: TGTGCCAGCAGTTTAATACGCCGGGACAGACGCCAAGAGACCCAGTACTTC; CDR3aa: CASSLIRRDRRQETQYF
v_gene: TRBV28; j_gene: TRBJ2-3; abundance: .; d_gene: .; CDR3nt: TGTGCCAGCTCATGGGGGAGCACAGATACGCAGTATTTT; CDR3aa: CASSWGSTDTQYF
v_gene: TRBV5-1; j_gene: TRBJ2-1; abundance: few; d_gene: TRBD2; CDR3nt: TGCGCCAGCAGCTTGGCAACGGGAGGAGGGAATGAGCAGTTCTTC; CDR3aa: CASSLATGGGNEQFF
v_gene: TRBV28; j_gene: TRBJ2-1; abundance: .; d_gene: .; CDR3nt: TGTGCCAGCAGCATAATCGGCCGGGGAATAGCAGAAGAGCAGTTCTTC; CDR3aa: CASSIIGRGIAEEQFF
v_gene: TRBV10-3; j_gene: TRBJ1-5; abundance: .; d_gene: .; CDR3nt: TGTGCCATCAGTGAAGAAGTTGATAGCAATCAGCCCCAGCATTTT; CDR3aa: CAISEEVDSNQPQHF
v_gene: TRBV5-8; j_gene: TRBJ1-1; abundance: few; d_gene: .; CDR3nt: TGTGCCAGCAGCTTTCCGAGGACTGAAGCTTTCTTT; CDR3aa: CASSFPRTEAFF
v_gene: TRBV24-1; j_gene: TRBJ2-7; abundance: .; d_gene: .; CDR3nt: TGTGCCACCAGTGATTCCAGGGGATCCTACGAGCAGTACTTC; CDR3aa: CATSDSRGSYEQYF
v_gene: TRBV11-3; j_gene: TRBJ1-1; abundance: few; d_gene: .; CDR3nt: TGTGCCAGCAGCTCGGACCCTTGGAACACTGAAGCTTTCTTT; CDR3aa: CASSSDPWNTEAFF
v_gene: TRBV12-3/TRBV12-4; j_gene: TRBJ2-1; abundance: many; d_gene: TRBD1; CDR3nt: TGTGCCAGCAGCGCAGGGGGCGGGTACAATGAGCAGTTCTTC; CDR3aa: CASSAGGGYNEQFF
v_gene: TRBV2; j_gene: TRBJ2-3; abundance: .; d_gene: .; CDR3nt: TGTGCCAGCTCAGGGGATATAGATACGCAGTATTTT; CDR3aa: CASSGDIDTQYF
v_gene: TRBV29-1; j_gene: TRBJ1-3; abundance: .; d_gene: .; CDR3nt: TGCAGCGTTGAAGTGAGCTCTGGAAACACCATATATTTT; CDR3aa: CSVEVSSGNTIYF
v_gene: TRBV19; j_gene: TRBJ2-1; abundance: many; d_gene: TRBD2; CDR3nt: TGTGCCAGTAGCAAGGGACTAGTGTTCGATGAGCAGTTCTTC; CDR3aa: CASSKGLVFDEQFF
v_gene: TRBV11-2; j_gene: TRBJ1-6; abundance: few; d_gene: .; CDR3nt: TGTGCCAGCAGCTTAGAGGGGCTCGGTAATTCACCCCTCCACTTT; CDR3aa: CASSLEGLGNSPLHF
v_gene: TRBV6-1; j_gene: TRBJ2-4; abundance: many; d_gene: .; CDR3nt: TGTGCCAGCAGTTACGGACCAAGCGCAGCCAAAAACATTCAGTACTTC; CDR3aa: CASSYGPSAAKNIQYF
v_gene: TRBV20-1; j_gene: TRBJ1-5; abundance: many; d_gene: .; CDR3nt: TGCAGTGCGAGCCCCAGGGATAGCAATCAGCCCCAGCATTTT; CDR3aa: CSASPRDSNQPQHF
v_gene: TRBV3-1; j_gene: TRBJ1-1; abundance: .; d_gene: .; CDR3nt: TGTGCCAACAGCCAAGTGGTGGGCAGGATGAACACTGAAGCTCTCTTT; CDR3aa: CANSQVVGRMNTEALF
v_gene: TRBV6-4; j_gene: TRBJ1-2; abundance: few; d_gene: .; CDR3nt: TGTGCCAGCAGTGACGGGGCAGACCGGCCCAACTATGGCTACACCTTC; CDR3aa: CASSDGADRPNYGYTF
v_gene: TRBV7-2; j_gene: TRBJ2-7; abundance: many; d_gene: TRBD2; CDR3nt: TGTGCCAGCAGCTTAGGGCTGGGACTAGCGGGAGGAGACGAGCAGTACTTC; CDR3aa: CASSLGLGLAGGDEQYF
v_gene: TRBV4-3; j_gene: TRBJ2-1; abundance: .; d_gene: .; CDR3nt: TGCGCCAGCAGCCAAGATCTGGGACCTGCGAGGTCCTACAATGAGCAGTTCTTC; CDR3aa: CASSQDLGPARSYNEQFF
v_gene: TRBV6-5; j_gene: TRBJ1-3; abundance: many; d_gene: TRBD1; CDR3nt: TGTGCCAGCAGTTACCGGACAGGGGGTGGAAACACCATATATTTT; CDR3aa: CASSYRTGGGNTIYF
v_gene: TRBV25-1; j_gene: TRBJ2-1; abundance: .; d_gene: TRBD1; CDR3nt: TGTGCCAGCGGGGACCCGGGGACAGGCCCCTACAATGAGCAGTTCTTC; CDR3aa: CASGDPGTGPYNEQFF
v_gene: TRBV2; j_gene: TRBJ2-5; abundance: .; d_gene: TRBD2; CDR3nt: TGTGCCAGCAGTGAAGATGGGCTAGCGGGAGAAGAGACCCAGTACTTC; CDR3aa: CASSEDGLAGEETQYF
v_gene: TRBV12-3/TRBV12-4; j_gene: TRBJ2-1; abundance: .; d_gene: .; CDR3nt: TGTGCCAGCAGTTTAATGGTGGGGAAGAACAATGAGCAGTTCTTC; CDR3aa: CASSLMVGKNNEQFF
v_gene: TRBV9; j_gene: TRBJ2-5; abundance: .; d_gene: .; CDR3nt: TGTGCCAGCAGCGTAGATGGCAGGTGGGGGGAGACCCAGTACTTC; CDR3aa: CASSVDGRWGETQYF
v_gene: TRBV6-5; j_gene: TRBJ2-1; abundance: many; d_gene: .; CDR3nt: TGTGCCAGCAGTTACTCATGGGGGGACAATGAGCAGTTCTTC; CDR3aa: CASSYSWGDNEQFF
v_gene: TRBV12-3/TRBV12-4; j_gene: TRBJ2-3; abundance: many; d_gene: TRBD2; CDR3nt: TGTGCCAGCAGTTTACTCGCGGGAGCGGGCACAGATACGCAGTATTTT; CDR3aa: CASSLLAGAGTDTQYF
v_gene: TRBV27; j_gene: TRBJ2-3; abundance: many; d_gene: TRBD2; CDR3nt: TGTGCCAGCAGTTCCCCCGGACTAGCGGGAAGCACAGATACGCAGTATTTT; CDR3aa: CASSSPGLAGSTDTQYF
v_gene: TRBV18; j_gene: TRBJ2-2; abundance: .; d_gene: TRBD1; CDR3nt: TGTGCCAGCTCACCTGGACAGGGATTAAACACCGGGGAGCTGTTTTTT; CDR3aa: CASSPGQGLNTGELFF
v_gene: TRBV7-3; j_gene: TRBJ2-5; abundance: many; d_gene: TRBD1; CDR3nt: TGTGCCAGCAGCTTAAGTCCGGGACAGGGCCAAGAGACCCAGTACTTC; CDR3aa: CASSLSPGQGQETQYF
v_gene: TRBV6-1; j_gene: TRBJ1-6; abundance: .; d_gene: .; CDR3nt: TGTGCCAGCAGTGAACGGTTTGGGGGGACACGGAATTCACCCCTCCACTTT; CDR3aa: CASSERFGGTRNSPLHF
v_gene: TRBV2; j_gene: TRBJ1-4; abundance: many; d_gene: .; CDR3nt: TGTGCCACCTTCCTTTTCGATACTGGAGGAGGATGGGAAAAACTGTTTTTT; CDR3aa: CATFLFDTGGGWEKLFF
v_gene: TRBV29-1; j_gene: TRBJ2-7; abundance: many; d_gene: .; CDR3nt: TGCAGCGCCGCGACAGGCTTCAGCTCCTACGAGCAGTACTTC; CDR3aa: CSAATGFSSYEQYF
v_gene: TRBV18; j_gene: TRBJ1-2; abundance: many; d_gene: .; CDR3nt: TGTGCCAGCTCACCACCGAGTGATTCAGGAGGCTATGGCTACACCTTC; CDR3aa: CASSPPSDSGGYGYTF
v_gene: TRBV4-2; j_gene: TRBJ1-2; abundance: .; d_gene: TRBD1; CDR3nt: TGTGCCAGCAGCCAATTTGACAGGGGTCACGGCTACACCTTC; CDR3aa: CASSQFDRGHGYTF
v_gene: TRBV7-8; j_gene: TRBJ1-4; abundance: many; d_gene: TRBD1; CDR3nt: TGTGCCAGCAGCTCCCTGGGACAGGGGGAAAAACTGTTTTTT; CDR3aa: CASSSLGQGEKLFF
v_gene: TRBV7-9; j_gene: TRBJ2-1; abundance: .; d_gene: .; CDR3nt: TGTGCCAGCAGCTTGCAGGGTGTTGGCTACAATGAGCAGTTCTTC; CDR3aa: CASSLQGVGYNEQFF
v_gene: TRBV6-1; j_gene: TRBJ1-3; abundance: .; d_gene: .; CDR3nt: TGTGCCAGCAGACCCAGGGGCTCTGGAAACACCATATATTTT; CDR3aa: CASRPRGSGNTIYF
v_gene: TRBV7-9; j_gene: TRBJ2-3; abundance: few; d_gene: TRBD2; CDR3nt: TGTGCCAGCAGCCTGAACAGAGCGGGAGACCCCACAGATACGCAGTATTTT; CDR3aa: CASSLNRAGDPTDTQYF
v_gene: TRBV30; j_gene: TRBJ1-4; abundance: many; d_gene: .; CDR3nt: TGTGCCTGGAGTGGGTGGAAAGGTTATGAAAAACTGTTTTTT; CDR3aa: CAWSGWKGYEKLFF
v_gene: TRBV4-1; j_gene: TRBJ2-2; abundance: .; d_gene: .; CDR3nt: TGCGCCAGCAGACTCCCAACCGGGAGAAAGAACACCGGGGAGCTGTTTTTT; CDR3aa: CASRLPTGRKNTGELFF
v_gene: TRBV11-3; j_gene: TRBJ2-7; abundance: .; d_gene: TRBD1; CDR3nt: TGTGCCAGCAGCTCAGTGGGGACAGGGGCTAGCGAGCAGTACTTC; CDR3aa: CASSSVGTGASEQYF
v_gene: TRBV28; j_gene: TRBJ2-5; abundance: many; d_gene: .; CDR3nt: TGTGCCAGCAGTTCAAGGGGCGGCAGGGGTCGAGAGACCCAGTACTTC; CDR3aa: CASSSRGGRGRETQYF
v_gene: TRBV5-1; j_gene: TRBJ2-2; abundance: .; d_gene: .; CDR3nt: TGCGCCAGCAGCCCAATATCTGGGTGGGTTTACACCGGGGAGCTGTTTTTT; CDR3aa: CASSPISGWVYTGELFF
v_gene: TRBV24-1; j_gene: TRBJ2-1; abundance: .; d_gene: TRBD1; CDR3nt: TGTGCCACGGCGATAGGGGACAGGGCCTACAATGAGCAGTTCTTC; CDR3aa: CATAIGDRAYNEQFF
v_gene: TRBV6-1; j_gene: TRBJ2-1; abundance: many; d_gene: .; CDR3nt: TGTGCCAGCACCCCTCAGGAGGGTTTGTACAATGAGCAGTTCTTC; CDR3aa: CASTPQEGLYNEQFF
v_gene: TRBV7-3; j_gene: TRBJ1-1; abundance: many; d_gene: .; CDR3nt: TGTGCCAGCAGCTCTGTCGGGGGCGCGGGGACTGAAGCTTTCTTT; CDR3aa: CASSSVGGAGTEAFF
v_gene: TRBV12-3/TRBV12-4; j_gene: TRBJ1-2; abundance: few; d_gene: .; CDR3nt: TGTGCCACCAGGTCTTTCTCCCCGGGTTCTGCGTCTGGCTATGGCTACACCTTC; CDR3aa: CATRSFSPGSASGYGYTF
v_gene: TRBV6-2/TRBV6-3; j_gene: TRBJ1-5; abundance: many; d_gene: .; CDR3nt: TGTGCCAGCAGTTACTCGTTAGGCGGGGGGCCCAATCAGCCCCAGCATTTT; CDR3aa: CASSYSLGGGPNQPQHF